These 5 T cell receptor beta chains originate from one sample sequenced in a study of shared clonotypes between healthy human individuals. The table came from immunoSEQ multiplex PCR; TCRdb's copy has only in-frame clones and leaves some out. The sample carries about 2.3 million clones, about 90% recorded once. The source material was naive CD4+ T cells from PBMCs. Subset indicated: CD45RA+ positively selected. These receptors originate from a man aged 18 to 30 in good health. Some clones in this sample may be carry-over from other donors' samples.

The genes are TRBV6-1 and TRBJ1-5, with 12 bases aligning to TRBD1. The CDR3 contains 15 residues. Germline CDR1 reads MNHNS; CDR2 reads SASEGT. V trimming: 6 bases; J trimming: 5 bases; junction bases outside the gene matches: 5. The CDR3 nucleotides are TGTGCCAGCAGGGCCGGGACAGGGGGCGATCAGCCCCAGCATTTT. Translating it yields CASRAGTGGDQPQHF.

As to this clone: The sample has other DNA sequences that encode this CDR3 too. The genes are TRBV20-1 and TRBJ2-5; D is undetermined. The CDR3 runs 10 residues. V lost 6 bases and J 4 bases, leaving 6 bases between the germline ends. Germline V gives CDR1 DFQATT, CDR2 SNEGSKA (reference sequence). The CDR3 loop reads CSALGETQYF. The CDR3 bases are TGCAGTGCCTTGGGAGAGACCCAGTACTTC.

The chain combines TRBV7-9 with TRBJ2-7, with 11 positions matching TRBD2. Germline V lookup: CDR1 SEHNR, CDR2 FQNEAQ (reference sequence). CDR3 length equals 18 residues. Trimming cost V 4 bases and J 1 base; bases outside gene matches: 12. The CDR3 region is CASSSLLPTSGGSYEQYF. CDR3 nucleotide sequence: TGTGCCAGCAGCTCCTTACTTCCTACTAGCGGGGGTTCCTACGAGCAGTACTTC.

The count of this clone is one. The chain employs TRBV10-3 and TRBJ2-1; no clear D. The V and J ends lost 4 bases and 5 bases respectively, with 15 bases between them. This CDR3 is built from 15 residues. Germline lookup yields CDR1 ENHRY and CDR2 SYGVKD. CDR3 amino acids: CAISASGLQNNEQFF. Here the CDR3 DNA reads TGTGCCATCAGTGCTTCCGGGCTCCAAAACAATGAGCAGTTCTTC.

The chain combines TRBV30 with TRBJ1-2, with TRBD1 matching 8 bases. Looked up from germline, CDR1 is GTSNPN and CDR2 is SVGIG (reference sequence). The V gene end was trimmed by 2 bases and the J gene end by 4 bases; junction bases not matched to a gene: 6. The CDR3 is 14 amino acids. This chain's CDR3 is CAWSRSGGSYGYTF. The CDR3 DNA reads TGTGCCTGGAGTCGGTCAGGGGGCTCCTATGGCTACACCTTC.